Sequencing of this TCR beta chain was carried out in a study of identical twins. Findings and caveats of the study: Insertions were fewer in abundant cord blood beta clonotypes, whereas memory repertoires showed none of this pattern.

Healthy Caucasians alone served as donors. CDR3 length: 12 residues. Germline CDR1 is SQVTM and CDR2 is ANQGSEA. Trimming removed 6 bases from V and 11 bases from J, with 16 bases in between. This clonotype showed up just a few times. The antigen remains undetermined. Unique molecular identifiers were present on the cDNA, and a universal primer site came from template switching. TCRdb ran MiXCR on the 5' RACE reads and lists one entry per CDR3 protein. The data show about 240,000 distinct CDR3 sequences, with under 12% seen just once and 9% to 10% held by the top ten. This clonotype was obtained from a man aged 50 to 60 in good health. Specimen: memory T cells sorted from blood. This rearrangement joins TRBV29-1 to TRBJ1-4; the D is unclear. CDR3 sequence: CSVSEGRSKLFF. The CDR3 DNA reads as TGCAGCGTCTCAGAGGGCAGAAGTAAACTGTTTTTT.